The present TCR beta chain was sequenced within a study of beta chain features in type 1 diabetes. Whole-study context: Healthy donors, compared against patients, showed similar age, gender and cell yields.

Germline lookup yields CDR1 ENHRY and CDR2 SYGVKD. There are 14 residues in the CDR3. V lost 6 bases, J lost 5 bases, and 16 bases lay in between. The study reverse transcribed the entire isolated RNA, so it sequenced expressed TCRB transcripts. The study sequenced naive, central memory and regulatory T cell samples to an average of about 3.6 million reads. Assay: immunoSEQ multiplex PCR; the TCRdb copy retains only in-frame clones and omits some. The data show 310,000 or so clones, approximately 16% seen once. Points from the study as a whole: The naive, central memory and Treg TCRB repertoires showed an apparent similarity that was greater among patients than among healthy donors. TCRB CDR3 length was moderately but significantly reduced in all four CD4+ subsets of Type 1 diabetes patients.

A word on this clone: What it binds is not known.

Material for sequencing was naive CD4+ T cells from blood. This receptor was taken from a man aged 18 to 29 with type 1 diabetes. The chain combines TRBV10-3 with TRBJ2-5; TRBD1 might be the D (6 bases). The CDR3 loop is CAIRASDQGETQYF. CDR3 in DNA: TGTGCCATCAGGGCGAGCGATCAGGGGGAGACCCAGTACTTC.